This T cell receptor beta chain was captured by sequencing in a study of cytomegalovirus exposure and HLA in healthy donors. Study-level information: Tens of millions of unique TCRs, all from HLA-typed donors, were included in an early release of the data.

Notes on the study in general: Common viral pathogens seemed to be connected with several of the most significant clusters, according to a later analysis. Per published accounts, TCR beta sequences correctly predicted the HLA-A and HLA-B alleles of most subjects.

Comments on this clone: The antigen remains unidentified.

V lost 8 bases, J lost 4 bases, and 7 bases stayed unmatched. CDR3 size: 13 residues. Germline V gene lookup returns CDR1 MNHNS and CDR2 SASEGT. The study ran its PCR with 60 Vbeta and 13 Jbeta primers. The protocol was immunoSEQ multiplex PCR, while the TCRdb copy is restricted to in-frame clones and leaves out a portion. The sample has more than 200,000 clones, about 79% seen once; the top ten hold approximately 2%. The sequencing sample was made of PBMCs. The rearrangement joins TRBV6-1 to TRBJ2-7; TRBD1 aligns across 8 bases. The sequence derives from a male donor in good health and CMV-seronegative. The CDR3 bases are TGTGCCAGCCCCGGGACAGGACCTTACGAGCAGTACTTC. Residues: CASPGTGPYEQYF.